The 25 T cell receptor beta chains reported below all come from one sample, sequenced in a study of CD8+ T cells in alopecia areata. As to treatment: oral pan-JAK inhibitor, 5-10 mg twice daily. TCR sequencing used cDNA made by reverse transcription of extracted RNA. Some clones are missing from TCRdb's copy, which holds only in-frame ones; the method was immunoSEQ multiplex PCR. This repertoire shows about 210,000 clones, 30% to 40% found once; its top ten account for roughly 0.5%. The starting material was CD4+ T cells sorted from blood, obtained around week 34, from a patient treated with tofacitinib. The receptors come from a human donor with alopecia areata.

V and J are TRBV5-1 and TRBJ2-7; D call uncertain. The CDR3 loop spans 13 amino acids. V shed 2 bases and J shed 8 bases, with 14 bases lying between them. Germline CDR1 and CDR2: SGHRS and YFSETQ. CDR3 loop: CASSFGVSEKQYF. DNA for the CDR3: TGCGCCAGCAGCTTTGGGGTTAGTGAGAAGCAGTACTTC.

There are many counts of this clone. The rearrangement links TRBV18 to TRBJ2-7; 8 positions match TRBD2. This CDR3 has 14 residues. Germline trimming cut 6 bases from V and 3 bases from J; bases unmatched to any gene: 7. In germline, CDR1 is KGHSH, CDR2 LQKENI. For the CDR3, the DNA is TGTGCCAGCTCCCGGCCCGGGACTAGCTACGAGCAGTACTTC. Translated: CASSRPGTSYEQYF.

The rearrangement joins TRBV30 to TRBJ2-3; 8 bases line up with TRBD2. After removal of 0 bases from V and 7 bases from J, the junction contained 9 bases not matched to a gene. Germline CDR1 reads GTSNPN; CDR2 reads SVGIG (reference sequence). The CDR3 consists of 15 residues. CDR3 protein: CAWSVRSGRPNTQYF. The CDR3 coding sequence is TGTGCCTGGAGTGTACGGAGCGGGAGACCCAATACGCAGTATTTT.

The V and J genes are TRBV7-2 and TRBJ1-5, with D maybe TRBD1 (5 bases). In germline, CDR1 is SGHTA, CDR2 FQGNSA. The CDR3 has 15 residues. V dropped 1 base and J dropped 4 bases, with 11 bases sitting between them. This chain's CDR3 is CASSLVWGENQPQHF. CDR3 bases: TGTGCCAGCAGCTTAGTATGGGGGGAGAATCAGCCCCAGCATTTT.

The chain carries TRBV2 and TRBJ2-3; the match to TRBD1 covers 9 bases. The trim removed 6 bases at V and 4 bases at J, leaving 8 bases unmatched. Germline loops: CDR1 SNHLY, CDR2 FYNNEI. CDR3 size: 15 residues. CDR3 bases: TGTGCCAGCAGAGAGCCCGGGACAGGGTCAGATACGCAGTATTTT. Translating it yields CASREPGTGSDTQYF.

This clone was counted ten times or more. The V call is TRBV7-2, the J call TRBJ2-3; a possible D gene is TRBD2 (5 bases). Trimming cost V 5 bases and J 14 bases, with 14 bases left between them. This CDR3 has 11 residues. The V gene's germline CDR1 is SGHTA and CDR2 FQGNSA. CDR3 in DNA: TGTGCCAGCAGCGTCCTAGCCATGGGGTATTTT. Translating it yields CASSVLAMGYF. Variable domain in full (rest from reference TRBV7-2 and TRBJ2-3): GAGVSQSPSNKVTEKGKDVELRCDPISGHTALYWYRQSLGQGLEFLIYFQGNSAPDKSGLPSDRFSAERTGGSVSTLTIQRTQQEDSAVYLCASSVLAMGYFGPGTRLTVL.

The CDR3 region is CASSPGLVGMLMNTEAFF. The DNA for the CDR3 is TGCGCCAGCAGCCCCGGTTTAGTGGGGATGCTCATGAACACTGAAGCTTTCTTT. The V gene is TRBV5-1, the J gene TRBJ1-1; D uncertain. Germline loops: CDR1 SGHRS, CDR2 YFSETQ. V lost 4 bases, J lost 0 bases, and 22 bases lay in between. The CDR3 length is 18 residues.

The V and J genes are TRBV5-1 and TRBJ2-3; a possible D gene is TRBD2 (6 bases). The V end was cut by 4 bases, the J end by 0 bases, with 9 bases between. This CDR3 region has 14 residues. Germline loops: CDR1 SGHRS, CDR2 YFSETQ. The CDR3, as DNA: TGCGCCAGCAGCATCGGGACTAGCACAGATACGCAGTATTTT. Its protein is CASSIGTSTDTQYF.

This clone was seen a handful of times. V is TRBV27 and J is TRBJ2-4; 8 bases agree with TRBD1. Germline V gene lookup returns CDR1 MNHEY and CDR2 SMNVEV (reference sequence). The J segment lost 5 bases and the V segment lost 4 bases, leaving 7 bases of the junction unmatched. This CDR3 region has 15 residues. The CDR3 DNA reads as TGTGCCAGCAGTTCCATCGGGACAGGTCAAAACATTCAGTACTTC. Protein product: CASSSIGTGQNIQYF.

The V call is TRBV30, the J call TRBJ1-2; TRBD1 aligns across 8 bases. The J segment lost 5 bases and the V segment lost 5 bases, leaving 7 bases of the junction unmatched. Germline loops: CDR1 GTSNPN, CDR2 SVGIG (reference sequence). The CDR3 is made up of 13 amino acids. CDR3 nucleotides: TGTGCCTGGGACCGGACAGGGAATTATGGCTACACCTTC. It encodes CAWDRTGNYGYTF.

The chain uses TRBV29-1 and TRBJ1-5, with TRBD1 matching 10 bases. Trimming at V came to 5 bases and at J to 6 bases, leaving 13 bases not matched to a gene. Looked up from germline, CDR1 is SQVTM and CDR2 is ANQGSEA. The CDR3 consists of 16 residues. CDR3 DNA sequence: TGCAGCGTTACAACACAAGGGACAGGGGAGGGTCAGCCCCAGCATTTT. The encoded protein is CSVTTQGTGEGQPQHF.

This clone was seen more than once but under ten times. The rearrangement joins TRBV7-2 to TRBJ1-2; D not resolved. This CDR3 has 13 amino acids. Trimming took 5 bases from V and 6 from J, leaving 13 bases between them. The germline CDR1 and CDR2 sequences are SGHTA and FQGNSA. The CDR3 is CASSPPREDGYTF. DNA of the CDR3: TGTGCCAGCAGCCCCCCGAGGGAGGATGGCTACACCTTC.

This CDR3 reads CASSKATGGSGQYF. The CDR3 bases are TGTGCCAGCAGCAAAGCGACAGGGGGCTCTGGGCAGTACTTC. The chain joins TRBV9 to TRBJ2-7; 10 bases are shared with TRBD1. The germline V gene encodes CDR1 SGDLS and CDR2 YYNGEE. V lost 4 bases to trimming and J lost 9 bases; unmatched junction nucleotides: 10. This CDR3 has 14 amino acids.

This clone turned up a few times. For the CDR3, the DNA is TGTGCCAGCAGCTCCAGGACCGTTAACTATGGCTACACCTTC. It encodes CASSSRTVNYGYTF. This chain connects TRBV7-2 to TRBJ1-2; D unclear. CDR3 length: 14 amino acids. Trimming left V 4 bases short and J 1 base short, with 10 bases between. Germline V gene sequence: CDR1 SGHTA, CDR2 FQGNSA.

The count of this clone is one. The rearrangement uses TRBV5-1 and TRBJ1-6, with a tentative D call TRBD1 (6 bases). The V gene lost 4 bases and the J gene lost 7 bases, with 15 bases spanning the gap. CDR3 length equals 15 residues. Germline-derived CDR1 and CDR2 are SGHRS and YFSETQ. This CDR3 reads CASSTAGERNSPLHF. Here the CDR3 DNA reads TGCGCCAGCAGCACCGCAGGGGAAAGGAATTCACCCCTCCACTTT.

The CDR3 DNA is TGTGCCAGCAGTTACACAGGGGCGAACACTGAAGCTTTCTTT. Its protein product is CASSYTGANTEAFF. The V and J genes are TRBV6-6 and TRBJ1-1, with 7 bases lining up with TRBD1. V gave up 2 bases and J gave up 1 base; unmatched junction bases: 1. Looked up from germline, CDR1 is MNHNY and CDR2 is SVGAGI (reference sequence). The CDR3 totals 14 residues.

This rearrangement joins TRBV28 to TRBJ1-2, with TRBD1 matching over 8 bases. Unmatched junction bases numbered 8, after V lost 0 bases and J lost 8 bases. Germline V gene lookup returns CDR1 MDHEN and CDR2 SYDVKM. The CDR3 runs to 15 residues. The CDR3 nucleotides are TGTGCCAGCAGTTTATGGGCAGGGGGCCGATCCGGCTACACCTTC. Protein product: CASSLWAGGRSGYTF.

The genes are TRBV7-9 and TRBJ1-2; TRBD1 aligns across 7 bases. With 0 bases clipped from V and 6 bases from J, the junction kept 1 base outside the gene matches. CDR1 and CDR2 from the germline V gene are SEHNR and FQNEAQ (reference sequence). The CDR3 runs to 13 residues. The CDR3 DNA is TGTGCCAGCAGCTTAGCAACAGGGGATGGCTACACCTTC. It yields the protein CASSLATGDGYTF. The full variable domain, its missing parts supplied by reference TRBV7-9 and TRBJ1-2, is DTGVSQNPRHKITKRGQNVTFRCDPISEHNRLYWYRQTLGQGPEFLTYFQNEAQLEKSRLLSDRFSAERPKGSFSTLEIQRTEQGDSAMYLCASSLATGDGYTFGSGTRLTVV.

The chain employs TRBV5-1 and TRBJ1-1; D is unresolved. CDR1 and CDR2 (germline): SGHRS, YFSETQ. CDR3 length: 16 amino acids. V lost 0 bases to trimming and J lost 1 base, with 13 bases between them. CDR3 in DNA: TGCGCCAGCAGCTTGGATTGGGTCGCAGGGAACACTGAAGCTTTCTTT. This translates into CASSLDWVAGNTEAFF.

CDR3 sequence reads: CASSQTEGRTEAFF. In DNA form, the CDR3 reads TGTGCCAGCAGCCAGACGGAGGGTCGAACTGAAGCTTTCTTT. The chain is built from TRBV4-2 and TRBJ1-1, with D unclear. The CDR3 covers 14 residues. V was shortened by 3 bases and J by 5 bases, with 13 bases between the two germline ends. Germline V CDR1 and CDR2: LGHNA, YNFKEQ.

In its sample, this clone was seen a few times. This rearrangement joins TRBV30 to TRBJ2-6; no clear D gene. The V end lost 0 bases, the J end lost 0 bases, and 12 bases lay between the germline ends. The CDR3 is 17 residues long. Germline lookup yields CDR1 GTSNPN and CDR2 SVGIG (reference sequence). As DNA, the CDR3 is TGTGCCTGGAGTGTACAAATCAGTACCTCTGGGGCCAACGTCCTGACTTTC. It specifies CAWSVQISTSGANVLTF.

The CDR3 DNA follows: TGTGCCAGCAGTTACTACAGGGACCATAATTCACCCCTCCACTTT. Translated, it gives CASSYYRDHNSPLHF. This chain links TRBV6-5 with TRBJ1-6; D perhaps matches TRBD1 (6 bases). This CDR3 contains 15 residues. CDR1 and CDR2 (germline): MNHEY, SVGAGI. Trimming took off 1 base at V and 5 bases at J, with 9 bases between the two ends.

Only a few counts were recorded for this clone. V is TRBV9 and J is TRBJ1-1; possibly TRBD1 for D (6 bases). Per germline, CDR1 SGDLS and CDR2 YYNGEE. The CDR3 is made up of 16 amino acids. Trimming removed 0 bases from V and 0 bases from J, with 12 bases in between. CDR3 nucleotide sequence: TGTGCCAGCAGCGTAGGGGGGCCCCCTATGAACACTGAAGCTTTCTTT. Its translation is CASSVGGPPMNTEAFF. The complete variable domain, with remaining parts taken from reference TRBV9 and TRBJ1-1, reads DSGVTQTPKHLITATGQRVTLRCSPRSGDLSVYWYQQSLDQGLQFLIQYYNGEERAKGNILERFSAQQFPDLHSELNLSSLELGDSALYFCASSVGGPPMNTEAFFGQGTRLTVV.

This chain links TRBV7-9 with TRBJ2-3; D is undetermined. V was trimmed by 1 base and J by 2 bases, leaving 13 bases between them. The CDR3 has 16 amino acids. CDR1 is SEHNR, CDR2 FQNEAQ, per germline (reference sequence). CDR3 region: CASSLGQTLITDTQYF. CDR3 bases: TGTGCCAGCAGCTTAGGCCAAACTCTCATCACAGATACGCAGTATTTT. The full variable domain, with the rest looked up from reference TRBV7-9 and TRBJ2-3, is DTGVSQNPRHKITKRGQNVTFRCDPISEHNRLYWYRQTLGQGPEFLTYFQNEAQLEKSRLLSDRFSAERPKGSFSTLEIQRTEQGDSAMYLCASSLGQTLITDTQYFGPGTRLTVL.

The chain uses TRBV2 and TRBJ1-2, with D perhaps matching TRBD1 (5 bases). The germline V gene has CDR1 SNHLY and CDR2 FYNNEI. With 6 bases removed from V and 8 bases from J, the gap between germline ends came to 16 bases. CDR3 length: 13 amino acids. The DNA for the CDR3 is TGTGCCAGCAGCTCGACAGCGATGGGGGGCTACACCTTC. Translating gives CASSSTAMGGYTF. The full variable domain, rest sourced from reference TRBV2 and TRBJ1-2, is EPEVTQTPSHQVTQMGQEVILRCVPISNHLYFYWYRQILGQKVEFLVSFYNNEISEKSEIFDDQFSVERPDGSNFTLKIRSTKLEDSAMYFCASSSTAMGGYTFGSGTRLTVV.